This TCR beta chain came from a study of spatial heterogeneity in lung cancer. Study-wide context: Consistent detection of more beta-chain than alpha-chain sequences was observed.

Regarding time point: sample taken at primary tumor resection. The donor group consisted of approximately 77 patients who had untreated, early-stage non-small cell lung cancer. A unique molecular identifier was carried by every single TCR cDNA molecule. Each CDR3 protein gets one entry after TCRdb re-called the 5' RACE reads with MiXCR. This sample yields 40,000 or so distinct CDR3 sequences, of which 3.1% are seen a single time; around 36% belongs to the top ten. The ends were cut back, 6 bases at V and 0 bases at J, with 11 bases in the middle. The CDR3 spans 14 residues. Per germline, CDR1 KGHSH and CDR2 LQKENI.

This specimen was normal lung tissue next to the tumor, taken at surgery. The J gene is TRBJ1-2, the V gene TRBV18; possible D gene TRBD1, 5 bases. The TCR was taken from a male donor with early-stage non-small cell lung cancer. The DNA of the CDR3 is TGTGCCAGCTCGCGTGACAGAGCTAACTATGGCTACACCTTC. Translating it yields CASSRDRANYGYTF.